The 6 T cell receptor beta chains below come from one sample, sequenced in a study of vaccination and CD4 T cells after COVID-19. Cultured CD4+ T-cell DNA underwent Oncomine TCR Beta short-read sequencing. One entry per CDR3 protein, called by TCRdb with MiXCR from the PCR reads. This sample yields 20,000 to 25,000 distinct CDR3 sequences, of which about 30% are seen a single time; approximately 13% belongs to the top ten. Treatment meaning: approximately nine-day PBMC culture with coronavirus spike peptide pools or control peptides (ViraFEST assay). What these receptors recognize is not known. Sequencing used cultured CD4+ T cells from blood. These receptors were collected from a human donor with COVID-19.

This clonotype counts as large. J is TRBJ2-3 and V is TRBV6-2 or TRBV6-3; D perhaps matches TRBD2 (6 bases). V was shortened by 0 bases and J by 4 bases, with 11 bases between the two germline ends. This CDR3 has 15 amino acids. Germline loops: CDR1 MNHEY, CDR2 SVGEGT. In DNA form, the CDR3 reads TGTGCCAGCAGTTACTCGGCGGGGCTCTCAGATACGCAGTATTTT. It codes for CASSYSAGLSDTQYF.

The V and J genes are TRBV5-6 and TRBJ2-1; D possibly matches TRBD1 or TRBD2 (6 bases each). The CDR3 has 13 amino acids. Per germline, CDR1 SGHDT and CDR2 YYEEEE. Trimming pared 0 bases from V and 9 bases from J, leaving 10 bases between. CDR3 sequence: CASSLATGAEQFF. As DNA, the CDR3 is TGTGCCAGCAGCTTGGCCACGGGGGCTGAGCAGTTCTTC.

The sample holds a few counts of this clonotype. This chain links TRBV27 with TRBJ2-3; D may correspond to TRBD1 or TRBD2 (6 bases each). Looked up from germline, CDR1 is MNHEY and CDR2 is SMNVEV (reference sequence). The CDR3 is 16 residues long. Between the trimmed V and J ends, which lost 3 bases and 1 base, there was a span of 14 bases. The CDR3 bases are TGTGCCAGCAGTTTCACGGCAGGGGAGGGCACAGATACGCAGTATTTT. As protein: CASSFTAGEGTDTQYF.

This clonotype turned up a few times. The chain joins TRBV6-5 to TRBJ1-1, with TRBD1 identical over 10 bases. CDR3 length equals 16 residues. CDR1 is MNHEY and CDR2 is SVGAGI in the germline V gene. V lost 2 bases and J lost 3; bases outside the gene matches: 6. Written as DNA, the CDR3 is TGTGCCAGCAGTTACCCTAGGACAGGGGGAGACACTGAAGCTTTCTTT. It specifies CASSYPRTGGDTEAFF.

The chain couples TRBV11-3 to TRBJ2-4, with TRBD2 matching 9 bases. V lost 4 bases to trimming and J lost 4 bases; unmatched junction nucleotides: 11. This CDR3 is 17 amino acids long. CDR1 and CDR2 (germline): SGHNT, YENEEA. CDR3 sequence reads: CASSSRVNSGGKNIQYF. In DNA form, the CDR3 reads TGTGCCAGCAGCTCGAGGGTAAATAGCGGGGGAAAAAACATTCAGTACTTC.

This clonotype was seen once. The chain is built from TRBV10-3 and TRBJ2-1; the D gene is possibly TRBD2 (7 bases). The V gene lost 3 bases and the J gene lost 8 bases, with 20 bases spanning the gap. This CDR3 contains 16 residues. CDR1 and CDR2 from the germline V gene are ENHRY and SYGVKD. In DNA form, the CDR3 reads TGTGCCATCAGTGAAAACGGGGGGCCGGGGCCCGATGAGCAGTTCTTC. Protein product: CAISENGGPGPDEQFF.